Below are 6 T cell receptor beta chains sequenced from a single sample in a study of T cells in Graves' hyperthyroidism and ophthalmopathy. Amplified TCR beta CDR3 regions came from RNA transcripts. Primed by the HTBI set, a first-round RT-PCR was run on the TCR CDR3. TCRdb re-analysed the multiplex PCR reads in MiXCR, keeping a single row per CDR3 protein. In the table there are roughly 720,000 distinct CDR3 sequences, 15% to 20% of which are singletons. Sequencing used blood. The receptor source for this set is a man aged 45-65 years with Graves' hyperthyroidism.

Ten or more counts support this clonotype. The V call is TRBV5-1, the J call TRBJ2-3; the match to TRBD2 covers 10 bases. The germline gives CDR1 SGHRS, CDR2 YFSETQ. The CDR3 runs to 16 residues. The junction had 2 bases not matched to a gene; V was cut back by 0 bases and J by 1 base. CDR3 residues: CASSLAGTSGTDTQYF. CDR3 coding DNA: TGCGCCAGCAGCTTGGCCGGGACTAGCGGCACAGATACGCAGTATTTT.

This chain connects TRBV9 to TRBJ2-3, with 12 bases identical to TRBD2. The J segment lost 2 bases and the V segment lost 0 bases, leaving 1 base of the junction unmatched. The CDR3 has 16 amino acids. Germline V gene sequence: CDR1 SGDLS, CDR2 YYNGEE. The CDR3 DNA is TGTGCCAGCAGCGTAGGGACTAGCGGGACCACAGATACGCAGTATTTT. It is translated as CASSVGTSGTTDTQYF. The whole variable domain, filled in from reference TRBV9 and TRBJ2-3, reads DSGVTQTPKHLITATGQRVTLRCSPRSGDLSVYWYQQSLDQGLQFLIQYYNGEERAKGNILERFSAQQFPDLHSELNLSSLELGDSALYFCASSVGTSGTTDTQYFGPGTRLTVL.

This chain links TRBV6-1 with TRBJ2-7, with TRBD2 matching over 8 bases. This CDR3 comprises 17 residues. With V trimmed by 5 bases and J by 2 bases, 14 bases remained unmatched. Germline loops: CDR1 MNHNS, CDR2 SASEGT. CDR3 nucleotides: TGTGCCAGCAGTTCCTCCCTCGGGAGCGGGAGCACCTACGAGCAGTACTTC. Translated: CASSSSLGSGSTYEQYF.

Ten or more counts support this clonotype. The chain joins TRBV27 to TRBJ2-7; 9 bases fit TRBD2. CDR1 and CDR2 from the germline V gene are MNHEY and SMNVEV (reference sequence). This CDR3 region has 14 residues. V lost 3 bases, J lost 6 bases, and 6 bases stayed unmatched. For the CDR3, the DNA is TGTGCCAGCAGTTTCCAGACTAGCGGCCTCGAGCAGTACTTC. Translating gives CASSFQTSGLEQYF.

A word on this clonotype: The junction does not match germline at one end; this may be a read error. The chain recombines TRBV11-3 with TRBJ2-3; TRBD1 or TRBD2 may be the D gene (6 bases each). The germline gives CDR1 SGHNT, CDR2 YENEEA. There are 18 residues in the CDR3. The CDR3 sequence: CASSQDATGTLGTDTQYF. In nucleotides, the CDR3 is TGCGCCAGCAGCCAAGATGCAACAGGGACTTTGGGCACAGATACGCAGTATTTT.

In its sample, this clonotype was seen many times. The DNA for the CDR3 is TGTGCCAGCAGCTTAGGAGGTGCAGTGTTTTACGAGCAGTACTTC. This codes for CASSLGGAVFYEQYF. The chain has TRBV7-9 and TRBJ2-7; D is undetermined. Trimming stripped 1 base from V and 4 bases from J, with 14 bases between. CDR1 and CDR2 (germline): SEHNR, FQNEAQ (reference sequence). CDR3 length equals 15 residues. Using reference TRBV7-9 and TRBJ2-7 for the parts outside the CDR3, the full variable domain is DTGVSQNPRHKITKRGQNVTFRCDPISEHNRLYWYRQTLGQGPEFLTYFQNEAQLEKSRLLSDRFSAERPKGSFSTLEIQRTEQGDSAMYLCASSLGGAVFYEQYFGPGTRLTVT.